The 31 T cell receptor beta chains in this list originate from one sample, sequenced in a study of shared clonotypes between healthy human individuals. The table came from immunoSEQ multiplex PCR; TCRdb's copy has only in-frame clones and leaves some out. Found here are approximately 470,000 clones, around four fifths of them singletons; the top ten hold approximately 12%. The sequenced sample consisted of PBMCs. These receptors all stem from a woman in her forties in good health. Some clones in this sample may be carry-over from other donors' samples.

V gene TRBV4-1 combines with J gene TRBJ2-7, with 8 bases fitting TRBD1. Germline V gene data show CDR1 as MGHRA and CDR2 as YSYEKL. The CDR3 totals 14 residues. Trimming at V came to 3 bases and at J to 6 bases, leaving 7 bases not matched to a gene. CDR3 DNA sequence: TGCGCCAGCAGCCACGGGACAGGCTCGTTCGAGCAGTACTTC. The encoded protein is CASSHGTGSFEQYF.

The CDR3 nucleotides are TGTGCCAGCAGCCGCTCCTACGAGCAGTACTTC. Its protein is CASSRSYEQYF. This chain links TRBV14 with TRBJ2-7; no firm D call. This CDR3 comprises 11 residues. V was trimmed by 4 bases and J by 0 bases, leaving 1 base between them. The germline gives CDR1 SGHDN, CDR2 FVKESK.

This rearrangement joins TRBV7-2 to TRBJ1-6; D not certain. This CDR3 spans 12 amino acids. Trimming left V 2 bases short and J 8 bases short, with 4 bases between. Germline CDR1 reads SGHTA; CDR2 reads FQGNSA. This CDR3 reads CASSLTYSPLHF. In DNA, the CDR3 is TGTGCCAGCAGCTTAACATATTCACCCCTCCACTTT.

Comment on this clone: At one end the junction does not follow the germline gene, possibly because of a read error. The rearrangement joins TRBV27 to TRBJ2-5; 11 nucleotides line up with TRBD2. Per the germline V gene, CDR1 is MNHEY and CDR2 is SMNVEV (reference sequence). The CDR3 covers 16 residues. The CDR3 coding sequence is TGTGCCAGCAGTCCCTTCGGGCAACCGGGACTAGCGGCGATGAACTTC. Amino acids: CASSPFGQPGLAAMNF.

The gene calls are TRBV30 and TRBJ2-5, with D maybe TRBD1 (6 bases). Trimming took off 0 bases at V and 1 base at J, with 12 bases between the two ends. The CDR3 totals 15 residues. Germline V gives CDR1 GTSNPN, CDR2 SVGIG (reference sequence). In DNA form, the CDR3 reads TGTGCCTGGAGTGTACAAGGGGGTCGCCAAGAGACCCAGTACTTC. Its protein product is CAWSVQGGRQETQYF.

This clone has more than one count but fewer than ten. The chain joins TRBV5-1 to TRBJ2-1; 13 bases map to TRBD2. The germline V gene encodes CDR1 SGHRS and CDR2 YFSETQ. CDR3 size: 16 residues. The V segment lost 2 bases and the J segment 7 bases; nucleotides outside the gene matches: 6. The CDR3 nucleotides are TGCGCCAGCAGCTTATTGGGGACTAGCGGGGTAAATGAGCAGTTCTTC. This sequence encodes CASSLLGTSGVNEQFF.

Remarks on this clone: This may be a read error: a much more frequent sequence differs by one nucleotide. Other DNA sequences in the same sample also yield this CDR3. The V call is TRBV5-1, the J call TRBJ2-7, with TRBD2 matching over 10 bases. V lost 4 bases, J lost 0 bases, and 1 base stayed unmatched. The CDR3 runs to 14 residues. Looked up from germline, CDR1 is SGHRS and CDR2 is YFSETQ. CDR3 DNA sequence: TGCGCCAGCAGCCGGACTAGCGGCTCCTACGAGCAGTACTTC. Translation gives CASSRTSGSYEQYF.

This clone was detected only a few times. The same CDR3 is also encoded by other DNA sequences in this sample. This sequence joins TRBV28 and TRBJ2-3, with unresolved D. The CDR3 length is 12 residues. Germline CDR1 and CDR2: MDHEN and SYDVKM. V lost 4 bases to trimming and J lost 2 bases, with 4 bases between them. The chain's CDR3 is CASSSNTDTQYF. CDR3 coding DNA: TGTGCCAGCAGTTCCAACACAGATACGCAGTATTTT.

The rearrangement joins TRBV6-1 to TRBJ2-3, with D maybe TRBD2 (5 bases). This CDR3 has 13 residues. Germline loops: CDR1 MNHNS, CDR2 SASEGT. The V gene lost 6 bases and the J gene lost 1 base, with 8 bases spanning the gap. The CDR3 DNA is TGTGCCAGCAGGAGGGTTGGCACAGATACGCAGTATTTT. This encodes CASRRVGTDTQYF.

The CDR3 sequence: CASSFRDTRSTDTQYF. The CDR3 coding sequence is TGTGCCAGCAGTTTCCGGGACACGCGATCCACAGATACGCAGTATTTT. This chain connects TRBV6-7 to TRBJ2-3; a weak D match, TRBD1 (6 bases). Being an ORF, TRBV6-7 has a function that is uncertain. With 4 bases removed from V and 2 bases from J, the gap between germline ends came to 16 bases. This CDR3 contains 16 residues.

The rearrangement links TRBV7-9 to TRBJ1-2; 7 nucleotides match TRBD1. Germline-derived CDR1 and CDR2 are SEHNR and FQNEAQ (reference sequence). V lost 4 bases, J lost 6 bases, and 8 bases stayed unmatched. The CDR3 has 14 residues. In DNA form, the CDR3 reads TGTGCCAGCAGCTGGCAAACAGGGGACGATGGCTACACCTTC. Its translation is CASSWQTGDDGYTF.

J is TRBJ1-4 and V is TRBV28; a possible D gene is TRBD1 (5 bases). The CDR3 consists of 15 residues. The V end was cut by 7 bases, the J end by 7 bases, with 19 bases between. Germline values: CDR1 MDHEN, CDR2 SYDVKM. The CDR3 protein is CASTPGAVGGEKLFF. CDR3 in DNA: TGTGCCAGCACCCCCGGGGCAGTGGGGGGTGAAAAACTGTTTTTT.

The V call is TRBV9, the J call TRBJ1-2; D perhaps matches TRBD1 (6 bases). CDR3 size: 15 residues. Germline V lookup: CDR1 SGDLS, CDR2 YYNGEE. V lost 0 bases, J lost 4 bases, and 13 bases lay in between. The CDR3 here is CASSVGGAQSYGYTF. The CDR3 region has the DNA TGTGCCAGCAGCGTAGGGGGGGCGCAGAGCTATGGCTACACCTTC.

The CDR3 reads CASSYSPPEWNYGYTF. The CDR3 DNA reads as TGTGCCAGCAGTTACTCACCGCCCGAGTGGAACTATGGCTACACCTTC. The chain joins TRBV6-5 to TRBJ1-2; D is unclear. Germline CDR1 is MNHEY and CDR2 is SVGAGI. CDR3 length equals 16 residues. V was clipped by 0 bases and J by 2 bases, with 13 bases between them.

This sequence joins TRBV28 and TRBJ1-1, with a possible D match to TRBD1 (5 bases). The germline V gene encodes CDR1 MDHEN and CDR2 SYDVKM. Trimming took 2 bases from V and 9 from J, leaving 13 bases between them. CDR3 length equals 13 residues. The CDR3 DNA reads TGTGCCAGCAGTTTACTCAGGGACGTGAAAGCTTTCTTT. This codes for CASSLLRDVKAFF.

The V and J genes are TRBV15 and TRBJ2-7; 9 bases are shared with TRBD1. This CDR3 spans 15 amino acids. The ends lost 4 bases at V and 5 bases at J; junction bases unmatched: 9. Germline CDR1 LNHNV, CDR2 YYDKDF (reference sequence). CDR3 sequence: CATSKTQGQGHEQYF. The CDR3 nucleotides are TGTGCCACCAGCAAAACCCAGGGACAGGGACACGAGCAGTACTTC.

This clone was counted a few times. This chain uses TRBV5-1 with TRBJ2-7; 11 bases agree with TRBD2. Trimming took 4 bases from V and 0 from J; bases not matched to a gene: 6. Germline lookup yields CDR1 SGHRS and CDR2 YFSETQ. CDR3 length: 16 residues. In DNA, the CDR3 is TGCGCCAGCAGCCCCGGGACTAGCGGAATCTCCTACGAGCAGTACTTC. Protein: CASSPGTSGISYEQYF. Based on the CDR3 plus reference TRBV5-1 and TRBJ2-7, the full variable domain is KAGVTQTPRYLIKTRGQQVTLSCSPISGHRSVSWYQQTPGQGLQFLFEYFSETQRNKGNFPGRFSGRQFSNSRSEMNVSTLELGDSALYLCASSPGTSGISYEQYFGPGTRLTVT.

This rearrangement joins TRBV6-1 to TRBJ1-1, with no clear D. The germline V and J ends were trimmed by 2 bases and 8 bases, with 12 bases remaining between them. The germline gives CDR1 MNHNS, CDR2 SASEGT. This CDR3 is built from 13 residues. CDR3 protein: CASSESPWSEAFF. As DNA, the CDR3 is TGTGCCAGCAGTGAATCCCCGTGGTCCGAAGCTTTCTTT.

The chain employs TRBV5-5 and TRBJ1-1, with D possibly being TRBD1 (5 bases). The CDR3 consists of 14 residues. With 4 bases removed from V and 1 base from J, the gap between germline ends came to 11 bases. CDR1 and CDR2 (germline): SGHKS, YYEKEE (reference sequence). The CDR3 loop is CASSLFDRNTEAFF. Here the CDR3 DNA reads TGTGCCAGCAGCCTCTTCGACAGGAACACTGAAGCTTTCTTT.

The chain is built from TRBV15 and TRBJ2-5, with unresolved D. V lost 1 base and J lost 0, with 6 bases in between. Germline loops: CDR1 LNHNV, CDR2 YYDKDF (reference sequence). CDR3 length: 14 residues. This chain's CDR3 is CATSRGTYQETQYF. DNA for the CDR3: TGTGCCACCAGCAGAGGGACGTACCAAGAGACCCAGTACTTC.

The V and J genes are TRBV20-1 and TRBJ1-1, with unresolved D. Germline assignment: CDR1 DFQATT and CDR2 SNEGSKA (reference sequence). The CDR3 is 10 amino acids. The CDR3 reads CRGSGTEAFF. CDR3 coding DNA: TGCAGGGGGTCGGGCACTGAAGCTTTCTTT.

This clone appeared a few times. The J gene is TRBJ1-1, the V gene TRBV6-6, with a weak D call TRBD1 (5 bases). This CDR3 comprises 14 residues. With 0 bases removed from V and 4 bases from J, the gap between germline ends came to 9 bases. Germline assignment: CDR1 MNHNY and CDR2 SVGAGI (reference sequence). CDR3 DNA sequence: TGTGCCAGCAGTTACTCTTTGGGGGGCACTGAAGCTTTCTTT. This sequence encodes CASSYSLGGTEAFF.

The J gene is TRBJ2-7, the V gene TRBV4-3; TRBD2 might be the D (6 bases). Trimming cost V 0 bases and J 2 bases, with 14 bases left between them. Germline CDR1 and CDR2: LGHNA and YSLEER. The CDR3 loop spans 16 amino acids. CDR3 in amino acids: CASSQDGGNGAYEQYF. DNA of the CDR3: TGCGCCAGCAGCCAAGATGGGGGGAATGGAGCCTACGAGCAGTACTTC.

The V call is TRBV5-1, the J call TRBJ2-7; D is possibly TRBD2 (6 bases). The CDR3 is 14 residues long. V was shortened by 5 bases and J by 1 base, with 13 bases between the two germline ends. Germline V gene lookup returns CDR1 SGHRS and CDR2 YFSETQ. CDR3 DNA: TGCGCCAGCAGTCAGGGCGCGGGGTCCTACGAGCAGTACTTC. Encoded protein: CASSQGAGSYEQYF.

V and J are TRBV27 and TRBJ1-1; no clear D. This CDR3 is built from 13 residues. CDR1 is MNHEY and CDR2 is SMNVEV in the germline V gene (reference sequence). The ends were cut back, 2 bases at V and 3 bases at J, with 7 bases in the middle. The CDR3 DNA reads TGTGCCAGCAGTTTAAGGGCCTACACTGAAGCTTTCTTT. Protein: CASSLRAYTEAFF.

The chain recombines TRBV7-2 with TRBJ2-3, with TRBD2 matching 11 bases. The CDR3 length is 15 residues. The J segment lost 6 bases and the V segment lost 4 bases, leaving 6 bases of the junction unmatched. CDR1 SGHTA and CDR2 FQGNSA come from the germline V gene. The CDR3 spells CASSSSSGGWDTQYF. CDR3 nucleotide sequence: TGTGCCAGCAGCTCCTCTAGCGGGGGGTGGGATACGCAGTATTTT.

V and J are TRBV5-1 and TRBJ2-1; D is undetermined. Germline CDR1 is SGHRS and CDR2 is YFSETQ. This CDR3 is 13 amino acids long. V dropped 1 base and J dropped 6 bases, with 8 bases sitting between them. The CDR3 nucleotides read TGCGCCAGCAGCTTGATTCCGGGCAATGAGCAGTTCTTC. Protein: CASSLIPGNEQFF.

V gene TRBV7-6 combines with J gene TRBJ2-3; perhaps TRBD2 as D (6 bases). The CDR3 runs to 15 residues. CDR1 is SGHVS, CDR2 FNYEAQ, per germline. V shed 2 bases and J shed 1 base, with 10 bases lying between them. The CDR3 reads CASSLKPGGTDTQYF. In DNA form, the CDR3 reads TGTGCCAGCAGCTTAAAGCCGGGGGGCACAGATACGCAGTATTTT.

V is TRBV15 and J is TRBJ2-1, with D unclear. The V gene lost 5 bases and the J gene lost 4 bases, with 9 bases spanning the gap. The germline V gene has CDR1 LNHNV and CDR2 YYDKDF (reference sequence). The CDR3 runs 13 residues. The DNA for the CDR3 is TGTGCCACCAGCGCCCCAGAGTACAATGAGCAGTTCTTC. Its protein product is CATSAPEYNEQFF.

The J gene is TRBJ2-2, the V gene TRBV7-2; tentatively, D is TRBD2 (5 bases). Germline loops: CDR1 SGHTA, CDR2 FQGNSA. The CDR3 is 15 residues long. V lost 1 base, J lost 5 bases, and 11 bases lay in between. This CDR3 is CASSLEGASTGELFF. For the CDR3, the DNA is TGTGCCAGCAGCTTAGAGGGAGCGTCGACCGGGGAGCTGTTTTTT. The whole variable domain, filled in from reference TRBV7-2 and TRBJ2-2, reads GAGVSQSPSNKVTEKGKDVELRCDPISGHTALYWYRQSLGQGLEFLIYFQGNSAPDKSGLPSDRFSAERTGGSVSTLTIQRTQQEDSAVYLCASSLEGASTGELFFGEGSRLTVL.

The chain has TRBV5-8 and TRBJ2-1; possibly TRBD1 for D (6 bases). This CDR3 is built from 16 residues. CDR1 SGHTS and CDR2 YDEGEE come from the germline V gene. V shed 3 bases and J shed 0 bases, with 13 bases lying between them. This CDR3 reads CASSWDIGRSYNEQFF. The CDR3, as DNA: TGTGCCAGCAGCTGGGACATCGGCCGCTCCTACAATGAGCAGTTCTTC.